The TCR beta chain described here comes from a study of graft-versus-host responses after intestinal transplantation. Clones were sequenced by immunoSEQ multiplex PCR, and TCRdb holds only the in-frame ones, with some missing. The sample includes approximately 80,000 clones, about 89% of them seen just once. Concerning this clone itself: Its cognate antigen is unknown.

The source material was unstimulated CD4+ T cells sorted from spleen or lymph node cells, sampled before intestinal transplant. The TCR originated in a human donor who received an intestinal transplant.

In DNA, the CDR3 is TGTGCCAGCAGGGGCGGACAGGGACGAGCCTATGGCTACACCTTC. Encoded protein: CASRGGQGRAYGYTF. The genes are TRBV28 and TRBJ1-2; 8 positions match TRBD1. The trim removed 6 bases at V and 4 bases at J, leaving 10 bases unmatched. CDR1 is MDHEN, CDR2 SYDVKM, per germline. The CDR3 is 15 amino acids.